This T cell receptor (beta chain) was documented in a study of T cells after yellow fever vaccination. Study findings and constraints: CD4 and CD8 compartments shared a small share of clonotypes, likely from convergent recombination. A faster peak, day 5 versus 15, was reached by the weaker secondary response. Most primary-vaccination clones recurred post-booster (about 96% CD4, 88% CD8).

Researchers made TCR cDNA using 5'RACE template switching, and this step added a universal primer site and UMIs. TCRdb fed the 5' RACE reads into MiXCR, producing one record per CDR3 protein. The sample shows about 53,000 distinct CDR3 sequences, about 5.2% of them seen only once. This CDR3 is built from 13 residues. J lost 2 bases, V lost 9 bases, and 6 bases had no gene match. Germline lookup yields CDR1 SEHNR and CDR2 FQNEAQ (reference sequence). This sample comprised PBMCs, either bulk or a sorted T-cell subset (CD4+, CD8+, memory, or dextramer-sorted; not recorded which), obtained on the day of the yellow fever booster vaccination. The chain couples TRBV7-9 to TRBJ2-5; 7 bases agree with TRBD1. The receptor comes from a man younger than 30 who received the YFV17D yellow fever vaccine. DNA for the CDR3: TGTGCCAGTCGCCCGGGACAGCAAGAGACCCAGTACTTC. Its protein is CASRPGQQETQYF.